This entry features one TCR beta chain sequence. These data originate in a study of blood T cell repertoires in COVID-19. Study in general: Specimens from acute and convalescent COVID-19 originated in the United States, Italy and Spain. PBMCs, B-cell-depleted T cells, or T cells provided the cDNA or gDNA that made up the material.

The germline V gene encodes CDR1 MNHEY and CDR2 SMNVEV (reference sequence). The CDR3 runs 15 residues. Trimming took off 5 bases at V and 4 bases at J, with 18 bases between the two ends. Original methodology: Amplification from reference gene primers served as the basis for estimated nucleated cell counts. Sequenced by immunoSEQ multiplex PCR; TCRdb stores in-frame clones only, minus some. V and J calls and clone size are given by that table; D and trimming were obtained from the DNA. The repertoire holds 93,000 or so clones, with less than 90% as singletons. What was sequenced was peripheral blood. The J gene is TRBJ2-7, the V gene TRBV27, with D unclear. This clonotype was obtained from a human donor in a cohort sampled during active COVID-19. CDR3 nucleotide sequence: TGTGCCAGCAGTCAATCATTTGGAGTCGCATACGAGCAGTACTTC. Translation: CASSQSFGVAYEQYF.